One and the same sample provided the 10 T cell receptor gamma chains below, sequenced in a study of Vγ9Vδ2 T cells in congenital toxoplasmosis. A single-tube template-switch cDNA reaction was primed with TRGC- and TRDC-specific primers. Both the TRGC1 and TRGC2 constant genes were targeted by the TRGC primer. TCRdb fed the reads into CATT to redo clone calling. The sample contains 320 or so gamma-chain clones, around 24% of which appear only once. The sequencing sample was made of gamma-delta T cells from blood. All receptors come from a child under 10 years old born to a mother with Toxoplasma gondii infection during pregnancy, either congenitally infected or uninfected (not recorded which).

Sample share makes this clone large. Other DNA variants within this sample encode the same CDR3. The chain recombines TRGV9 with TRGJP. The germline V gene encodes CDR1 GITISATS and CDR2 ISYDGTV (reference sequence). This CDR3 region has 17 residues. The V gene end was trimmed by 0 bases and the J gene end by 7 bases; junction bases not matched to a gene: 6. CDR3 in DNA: TGTGCCTTGTGGGAGGTGCAGGGGGAGTTGGGCAAAAAAATCAAGGTATTT. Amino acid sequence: CALWEVQGELGKKIKVF.

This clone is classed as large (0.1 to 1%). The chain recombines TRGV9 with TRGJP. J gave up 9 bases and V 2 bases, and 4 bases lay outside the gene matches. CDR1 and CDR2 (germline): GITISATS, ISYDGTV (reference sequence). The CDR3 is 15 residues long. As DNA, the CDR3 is TGTGCCTTGTGGGAGGATGGGTTGGGCAAAAAAATCAAGGTATTT. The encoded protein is CALWEDGLGKKIKVF.

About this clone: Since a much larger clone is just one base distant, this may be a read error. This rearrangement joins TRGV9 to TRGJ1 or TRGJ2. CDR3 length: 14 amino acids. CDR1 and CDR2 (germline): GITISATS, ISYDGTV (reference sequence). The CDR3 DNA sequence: TGTGCCTTGTGGGAGCCGACGAATCATTATAAGAAACTCTTT. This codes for CALWEPTNHYKKLF.

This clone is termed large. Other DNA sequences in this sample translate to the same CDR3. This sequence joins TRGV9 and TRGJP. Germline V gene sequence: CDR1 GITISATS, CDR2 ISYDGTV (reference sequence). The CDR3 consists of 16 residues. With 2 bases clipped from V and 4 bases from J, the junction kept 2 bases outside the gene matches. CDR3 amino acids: CALWEGQELGKKIKVF. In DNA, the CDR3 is TGTGCCTTGTGGGAGGGCCAAGAGTTGGGCAAAAAAATCAAGGTATTT.

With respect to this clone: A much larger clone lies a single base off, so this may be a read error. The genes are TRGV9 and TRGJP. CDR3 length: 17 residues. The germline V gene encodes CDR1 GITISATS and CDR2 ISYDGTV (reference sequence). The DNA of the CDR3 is TGTGCCTTGTGGGTGGTGCACACAGAGTTGGGCAAAAAAATCAAGGTATTT. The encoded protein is CALWVVHTELGKKIKVF.

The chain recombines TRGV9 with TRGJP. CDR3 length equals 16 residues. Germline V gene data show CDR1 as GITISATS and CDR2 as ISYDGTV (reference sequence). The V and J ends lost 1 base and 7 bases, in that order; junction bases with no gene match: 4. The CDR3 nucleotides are TGTGCCTTGTGGGAGGTATGGGAGTTGGGCAAAAAAATCAAGGTATTT. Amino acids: CALWEVWELGKKIKVF.

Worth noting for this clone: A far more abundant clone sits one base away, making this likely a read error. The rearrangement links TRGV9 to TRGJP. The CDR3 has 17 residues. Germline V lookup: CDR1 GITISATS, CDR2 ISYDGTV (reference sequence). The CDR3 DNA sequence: TGTGCCTTGTGGGAGGTGCAGGGGAAGTTGGGCAAAAAAATCAGGGTATTT. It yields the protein CALWEVQGKLGKKIRVF.

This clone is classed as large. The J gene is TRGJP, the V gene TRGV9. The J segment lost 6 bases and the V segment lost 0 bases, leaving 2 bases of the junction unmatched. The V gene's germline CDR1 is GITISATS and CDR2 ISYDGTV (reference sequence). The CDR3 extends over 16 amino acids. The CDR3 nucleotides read TGTGCCTTGTGGGAGGTGGCAGAGTTGGGCAAAAAAATCAAGGTATTT. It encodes CALWEVAELGKKIKVF.

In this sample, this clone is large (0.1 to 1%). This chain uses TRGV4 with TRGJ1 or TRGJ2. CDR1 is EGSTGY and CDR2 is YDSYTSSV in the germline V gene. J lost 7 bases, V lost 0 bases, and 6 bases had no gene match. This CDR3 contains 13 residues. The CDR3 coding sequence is TGTGCCACCTGGGATGGGCAGGGGTATAAGAAACTCTTT. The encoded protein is CATWDGQGYKKLF.

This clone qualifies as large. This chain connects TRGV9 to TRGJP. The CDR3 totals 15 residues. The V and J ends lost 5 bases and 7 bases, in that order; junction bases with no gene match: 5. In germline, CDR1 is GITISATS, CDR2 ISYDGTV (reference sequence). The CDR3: CALWGTELGKKIKVF. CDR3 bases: TGTGCCTTGTGGGGGACCGAGTTGGGCAAAAAAATCAAGGTATTT.